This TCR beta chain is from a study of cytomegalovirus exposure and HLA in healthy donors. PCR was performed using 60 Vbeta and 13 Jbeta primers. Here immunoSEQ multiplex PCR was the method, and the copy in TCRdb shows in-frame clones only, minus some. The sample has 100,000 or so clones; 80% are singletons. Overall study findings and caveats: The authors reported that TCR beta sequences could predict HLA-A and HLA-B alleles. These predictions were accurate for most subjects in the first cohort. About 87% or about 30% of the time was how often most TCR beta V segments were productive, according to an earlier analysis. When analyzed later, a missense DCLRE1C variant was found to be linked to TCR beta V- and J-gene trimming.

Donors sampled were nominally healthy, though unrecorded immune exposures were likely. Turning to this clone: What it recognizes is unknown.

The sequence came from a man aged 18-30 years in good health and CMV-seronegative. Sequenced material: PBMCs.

The CDR3 region is CAISSTLGTENQPQHF. Written as DNA, the CDR3 is TGTGCCATCAGTTCAACATTGGGGACAGAGAATCAGCCCCAGCATTTT. This sequence joins TRBV10-3 and TRBJ1-5, with TRBD1 identical over 7 bases. The V gene's germline CDR1 is ENHRY and CDR2 SYGVKD. V shed 5 bases, J shed 4 bases, and the junction held 11 bases outside the gene matches. CDR3 length equals 16 residues.